One TCR beta chain is described in this entry. Its antigen is not known. Profiling relied on immunoSEQ multiplex PCR, and the TCRdb table lists in-frame clones only, not all of them. The table has roughly 96,000 clones, around 89% seen once; the top ten hold approximately 1.5%. This record comes from a study of T cell responses to AZD1222 COVID-19 vaccine. Study at large: Analysis merged second doses at about 4 or about 12 weeks.

V gave up 3 bases and J gave up 3 bases; unmatched junction bases: 4. Per germline, CDR1 MDHEN and CDR2 SYDVKM. This CDR3 has 14 residues. Whole-study results and caveats: Regions 160-218 and 743-854 dominated among vaccine-associated CD4 TCRs spanning spike. Only 5 or 6 individuals given AZD1222 were seropositive at baseline.

The input for sequencing was peripheral blood, taken on day 0 of AZD1222 vaccination. The sequence was obtained from an adult in good health. This chain uses TRBV28 with TRBJ1-2, with 7 bases matching TRBD1. CDR3 bases: TGTGCCAGCAGTTTTAGGGACAGTGACTATGGCTACACCTTC. As protein: CASSFRDSDYGYTF.